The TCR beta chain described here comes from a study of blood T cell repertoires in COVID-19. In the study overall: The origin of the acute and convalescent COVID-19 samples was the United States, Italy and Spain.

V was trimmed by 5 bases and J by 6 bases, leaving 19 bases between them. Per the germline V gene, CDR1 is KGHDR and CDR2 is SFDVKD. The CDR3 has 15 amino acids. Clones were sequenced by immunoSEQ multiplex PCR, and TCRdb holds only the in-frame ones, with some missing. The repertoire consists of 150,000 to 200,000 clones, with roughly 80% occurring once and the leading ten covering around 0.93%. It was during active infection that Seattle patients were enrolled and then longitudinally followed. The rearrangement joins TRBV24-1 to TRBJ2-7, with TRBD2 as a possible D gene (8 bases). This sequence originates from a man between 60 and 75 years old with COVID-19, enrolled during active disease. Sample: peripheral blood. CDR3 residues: CATSASGGGTSEQYF. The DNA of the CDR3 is TGTGCCACCAGTGCTTCGGGAGGGGGCACGTCCGAGCAGTACTTC.